This T cell receptor beta chain was retrieved from a study of T cell changes during pregnancy in multiple sclerosis. Deletions cut 1 base from V and 0 bases from J, with 8 bases between. Per germline, CDR1 SGHDT and CDR2 YYEEEE. The CDR3 has 14 amino acids. In this sample, this clone turned up many times. Sequencing used immunoSEQ multiplex PCR; TCRdb keeps in-frame clones, though not all of them. The profile shows 30,000 to 45,000 clones, about 90% of them singletons. The V gene is TRBV5-6, the J gene TRBJ2-7; D is unresolved. The receptor was derived from a female donor with multiple sclerosis, enrolled in a pregnancy study. Sequencing was performed on CD8+ T cells from peripheral blood mononuclear cells, taken before pregnancy. The CDR3 spells CASSLFVSSYEQYF. CDR3 DNA sequence: TGTGCCAGCAGCTTGTTTGTGAGCTCCTACGAGCAGTACTTC.